This is a list of T cell receptor beta chains from one sample in a study of blood T cell repertoires in COVID-19. The protocol was immunoSEQ multiplex PCR, while the TCRdb copy is restricted to in-frame clones and leaves out a portion. This table has a few hundred thousand clones, just under 90% appearing once. The specimen was PBMCs or T cells enriched from blood (not recorded which). Receptors were obtained from an older woman who had recovered from COVID-19. Each CDR3 is given with its conserved first and last residue. The D gene is left open where the match is weak. Expanded clones are given a class, and other clones once, few, many or no size at all.

abundance: NA; d_gene: NA; j_gene: TRBJ2-1; v_gene: TRBV25-1; CDR3nt: TGTGCCAGCAGTGAATCTGGGAGGAAAGCCAATGAGCAGTTCTTC; CDR3aa: CASSESGRKANEQFF
abundance: NA; d_gene: NA; j_gene: TRBJ2-7; v_gene: TRBV7-2; CDR3nt: TGTGCCAGCAGCTTCCCGGTACCACCTTTGGAGCAGTACTTC; CDR3aa: CASSFPVPPLEQYF
abundance: NA; d_gene: TRBD1; j_gene: TRBJ2-7; v_gene: TRBV6-6; CDR3nt: TGTGCCAGCAGTTTACTTACCGGGACAGGGAACTACGAGCAGTACTTC; CDR3aa: CASSLLTGTGNYEQYF
abundance: once; d_gene: NA; j_gene: TRBJ2-3; v_gene: TRBV5-1; CDR3nt: TGCGCCAGCAGGTCAGGGGATACGCAGTATTTT; CDR3aa: CASRSGDTQYF
abundance: NA; d_gene: TRBD2; j_gene: TRBJ2-2; v_gene: TRBV27; CDR3nt: TGTGCCAGCAGTTTACCTAGCGGAGATACCGGGGAGCTGTTTTTT; CDR3aa: CASSLPSGDTGELFF
abundance: NA; d_gene: TRBD2; j_gene: TRBJ2-3; v_gene: TRBV7-9; CDR3nt: TGTGCCAGCAGCTTAGACTTAGCCGGGAGGACAGATACGCAGTATTTT; CDR3aa: CASSLDLAGRTDTQYF
abundance: NA; d_gene: NA; j_gene: TRBJ2-7; v_gene: TRBV9; CDR3nt: TGTGCCAGCAGCGTACTCGGGGATTCCTACGAGCAGTACTTC; CDR3aa: CASSVLGDSYEQYF
abundance: NA; d_gene: NA; j_gene: TRBJ1-2; v_gene: TRBV6-2/TRBV6-3; CDR3nt: TGTGCCAGCAGTTACTCAAGGGACAATAGTGGCTACACCTTC; CDR3aa: CASSYSRDNSGYTF
abundance: NA; d_gene: TRBD2; j_gene: TRBJ2-5; v_gene: TRBV5-8; CDR3nt: TGTGCCAGCAGCGCTAAGCGGGAGGGCTATCAAGAGACCCAGTACTTC; CDR3aa: CASSAKREGYQETQYF
abundance: NA; d_gene: TRBD2; j_gene: TRBJ2-3; v_gene: TRBV10-3; CDR3nt: TGTGCCATCAGTACGACTAGCGGGGGGTCTCGCACAGATACGCAGTATTTT; CDR3aa: CAISTTSGGSRTDTQYF
abundance: once; d_gene: TRBD2; j_gene: TRBJ2-3; v_gene: TRBV7-8; CDR3nt: TGTGCCAGCAGCTCAATACTAGCGGTCCTTAGCACAGATACGCAGTATTTT; CDR3aa: CASSSILAVLSTDTQYF
abundance: NA; d_gene: NA; j_gene: TRBJ1-2; v_gene: TRBV12-3/TRBV12-4; CDR3nt: TGTGCCAGCAGTTTAAGGACGGGGGGCTACACCTTC; CDR3aa: CASSLRTGGYTF
abundance: NA; d_gene: TRBD2; j_gene: TRBJ2-3; v_gene: TRBV5-4; CDR3nt: TGTGCCAGCAGCTTAAGACTAGCGGGATTCGCAGATACGCAGTATTTT; CDR3aa: CASSLRLAGFADTQYF